These 11 T cell receptor beta chains share one sample of origin, sequenced in a study of blood T cells in healthy people across ages (dated by TCRdb to the mid-2010s). Library creation used 5' RACE. The sample was run on an Illumina HiSeq 2500. A second PCR of about 7 to 12 cycles was run with a J-beta primer mix and a sample-barcoded 5' primer. The public reads were run again by TCRdb, first through fastp at Q25 and then through MiXCR, and only productive beta chains were kept. Duplicate CDR3 protein sequences are folded into a single record with the most common DNA and genes. The sample records 750,000 or so distinct CDR3 sequences, roughly 25% of which are singletons. Of the sample, around 9.2% falls within the top ten clones. A further study also used this sample, focusing on T cells of mothers and their children.

The sample taken for sequencing was blood. Receptors originate from a boy under 18 in good health.

This clonotype has just a few counts. This chain uses TRBV6-1 with TRBJ1-5; 7 positions match TRBD1. CDR1 and CDR2 from the germline V gene are MNHNS and SASEGT. This CDR3 comprises 16 residues. V gave up 3 bases and J gave up 4 bases; unmatched junction bases: 9. The CDR3 loop reads CASSDYRGIGNQPQHF. In nucleotides, the CDR3 is TGTGCCAGCAGTGATTACAGGGGAATTGGTAATCAGCCCCAGCATTTT.

The chain carries TRBV29-1 and TRBJ2-3; D is possibly TRBD2 (5 bases). V gave up 4 bases and J gave up 4 bases, with 24 bases separating them. The CDR3 has 17 amino acids. The germline V gene has CDR1 SQVTM and CDR2 ANQGSEA. The CDR3 sequence is CSVGAGLSGSPADTQYF. Here the CDR3 DNA reads TGCAGCGTTGGGGCTGGGCTGTCGGGGAGCCCCGCAGATACGCAGTATTTT.

This clonotype was counted between two and nine times. The rearrangement joins TRBV4-1 to TRBJ2-5, with a tentative D call TRBD1 (8 bases). Germline V gene sequence: CDR1 MGHRA, CDR2 YSYEKL. This CDR3 is built from 17 residues. The germline V and J ends were trimmed by 1 base and 4 bases, with 19 bases remaining between them. The CDR3 nucleotides read TGCGCCAGCAGCCAAGGACAGGGGCCGAGGGGGGGAGAGACCCAGTACTTC. It codes for CASSQGQGPRGGETQYF.

The chain links TRBV3-1 to TRBJ2-5, with a possible D match to TRBD1 (5 bases). The CDR3 length is 13 residues. V was trimmed by 4 bases and J by 4 bases, leaving 10 bases between them. The germline gives CDR1 LGHDT, CDR2 YNNKEL (reference sequence). The CDR3 spells CASSPRTLETQYF. CDR3 in DNA: TGTGCCAGCAGCCCTCGGACACTAGAGACCCAGTACTTC.

This clonotype was recorded many times. The chain joins TRBV10-3 to TRBJ1-1; the match to TRBD1 covers 7 bases. V was pared by 2 bases and J by 3 bases, with 0 bases of the junction left unmatched. CDR3 length: 13 amino acids. The germline gives CDR1 ENHRY, CDR2 SYGVKD. The CDR3 bases are TGTGCCATCAGTGAGGACAGGGACACTGAAGCTTTCTTT. Its protein is CAISEDRDTEAFF.

V is TRBV29-1 and J is TRBJ1-5, with D unresolved. This CDR3 spans 14 amino acids. Germline values: CDR1 SQVTM, CDR2 ANQGSEA. Trimming took 2 bases from V and 3 from J, leaving 11 bases between them. The CDR3 coding sequence is TGCAGCGTTGAAAACGGGGTAAACAATCAGCCCCAGCATTTT. Amino acid sequence: CSVENGVNNQPQHF. Variable domain in full (rest from reference TRBV29-1 and TRBJ1-5): SAVISQKPSRDICQRGTSLTIQCQVDSQVTMMFWYRQQPGQSLTLIATANQGSEATYESGFVIDKFPISRPNLTFSTLTVSNMSPEDSSIYLCSVENGVNNQPQHFGDGTRLSIL.

This chain joins TRBV14 and TRBJ1-4; TRBD1 matches 7 bases. This CDR3 is built from 15 residues. The V gene end was trimmed by 3 bases and the J gene end by 3 bases; junction bases not matched to a gene: 4. Germline V lookup: CDR1 SGHDN, CDR2 FVKESK. The CDR3 spells CASSQWDSSNEKLFF. The CDR3 DNA sequence: TGTGCCAGCAGCCAGTGGGACAGCTCTAATGAAAAACTGTTTTTT.

The rearrangement joins TRBV5-1 to TRBJ2-5; maybe TRBD2 (6 bases). The end of the DNA aligns better with TRBJ2-7, so the J call may be wrong. This CDR3 region has 16 residues. Germline V gene lookup returns CDR1 SGHRS and CDR2 YFSETQ. In DNA form, the CDR3 reads TGCGCCAGCAGCTTGGCGGCCGGGGGAAACTATCACGAGCAGTACTTC. Translating gives CASSLAAGGNYHEQYF.

This clonotype was picked up a small number of times. The CDR3 region has the DNA TGCAGTGCTAGACGTGCCCAGGGAAACTACAATGAGCAGTTCTTC. Its translation is CSARRAQGNYNEQFF. The chain recombines TRBV20-1 with TRBJ2-1, with a possible D match to TRBD1 (5 bases). Trimming left V 2 bases short and J 3 bases short, with 14 bases between. Germline V gene data show CDR1 as DFQATT and CDR2 as SNEGSKA (reference sequence). This CDR3 contains 15 residues.

This clonotype has more than one count but fewer than ten. The junction does not match germline at one end; this may be a read error. This chain links TRBV20-1 with TRBJ1-2; D is perhaps TRBD1 (5 bases). CDR1 and CDR2 from the germline V gene are DFQATT and SNEGSKA (reference sequence). This CDR3 contains 16 residues. The CDR3 DNA sequence: TGCAGTGCTAGACCTATTGCGGGGGGAGCTAAGTATGGCTACACCTTC. Residues: CSARPIAGGAKYGYTF.

Only a few counts were recorded for this clonotype. The V and J genes are TRBV6-5 and TRBJ2-7; TRBD2 agrees at 8 bases. The CDR3 totals 16 residues. After removal of 2 bases from V and 2 bases from J, the junction contained 8 bases not matched to a gene. Germline CDR1 reads MNHEY; CDR2 reads SVGAGI. CDR3 amino acids: CASSYPVAGGTYEQYF. In DNA, the CDR3 is TGTGCCAGCAGTTACCCGGTGGCGGGGGGAACCTACGAGCAGTACTTC.